The 15 T cell receptor beta chains reported below all come from one sample, sequenced in a study of T cells after yellow fever vaccination (dated by TCRdb to about 2019). The sample's treatment or condition, from its label and the paper: live attenuated yellow fever vaccine strain. The library was built by means of 5' RACE. The sequencer listed for this sample is Illumina NovaSeq 6000. The public sequencing data were trimmed at Q25 with fastp and processed into clonotypes with MiXCR by TCRdb, which kept only in-frame beta chains. Each CDR3 protein gets just one entry, which takes the most common genes and DNA from the rows behind it. A total of nearly 300,000 distinct CDR3 sequences appear in this sample, roughly 9% of them only once. 3% to 4% of the sample lies in the top ten. The sample was CD4+ T cells sorted from PBMCs, taken 5 days after the yellow fever booster vaccination. Source of these receptors: a man aged 18 to 29 who received the YFV17D yellow fever vaccine.

This clonotype was observed a few times. The V gene is TRBV6-5, the J gene TRBJ2-2; D may match TRBD1 or TRBD2 (5 bases each). This CDR3 region has 14 residues. Germline values: CDR1 MNHEY, CDR2 SVGAGI. The V and J ends lost 6 bases and 3 bases respectively, with 11 bases between them. DNA for the CDR3: TGTGCCAGCAGCTCGGGGCAGTACACCGGGGAGCTGTTTTTT. This gives the protein CASSSGQYTGELFF.

The chain couples TRBV6-6 to TRBJ1-3; perhaps TRBD1 as D (5 bases). This CDR3 spans 14 amino acids. CDR1 is MNHNY, CDR2 SVGAGI, per germline (reference sequence). Trimming removed 0 bases at V and 4 bases at J, with 7 bases between. The CDR3 nucleotides are TGTGCCAGCAGTTACTCGGGGGAGGGAAACACCATATATTTT. It is translated as CASSYSGEGNTIYF.

This chain uses TRBV7-9 with TRBJ2-5; D may be TRBD1 or TRBD2 (5 bases each). Per the germline V gene, CDR1 is SEHNR and CDR2 is FQNEAQ (reference sequence). V lost 3 bases, J lost 4 bases, and 9 bases lay in between. This CDR3 comprises 13 residues. As DNA, the CDR3 is TGTGCCAGCAGCTTGAGGGACCCAGAGACCCAGTACTTC. The encoded protein is CASSLRDPETQYF.

This clonotype came up a few times. The chain recombines TRBV7-9 with TRBJ1-1; D gene ambiguous. V was shortened by 5 bases and J by 1 base, with 14 bases between the two germline ends. The CDR3 consists of 15 residues. Germline V lookup: CDR1 SEHNR, CDR2 FQNEAQ (reference sequence). Here the CDR3 reads CASSPHNSGNTEAFF. The CDR3 coding sequence is TGTGCCAGCAGCCCTCATAATAGCGGGAACACTGAAGCTTTCTTT.

This clonotype was seen a few times. The chain joins TRBV5-1 to TRBJ1-6; D might be TRBD1 (5 bases). Germline V gene sequence: CDR1 SGHRS, CDR2 YFSETQ. This CDR3 contains 15 residues. Trimming shortened V by 4 bases and J by 7 bases, and 15 bases separated the two germline ends. The CDR3 region is CASSTGEVRNSPLHF. Here the CDR3 DNA reads TGCGCCAGCAGCACAGGAGAGGTCAGGAATTCACCCCTCCACTTT.

In this sample, this clonotype turned up many times. The chain employs TRBV3-1 and TRBJ1-3; D not certain. CDR1 is LGHDT, CDR2 YNNKEL, per germline (reference sequence). There are 13 residues in the CDR3. The V end was cut by 3 bases, the J end by 0 bases, with 3 bases between. CDR3: CASSQDSGNTIYF. Written as DNA, the CDR3 is TGTGCCAGCAGCCAGGACTCTGGAAACACCATATATTTT.

V gene TRBV18 combines with J gene TRBJ1-6; 7 bases are shared with TRBD1. The CDR3 is 16 residues long. From germline, CDR1 is KGHSH and CDR2 LQKENI. Germline trimming cut 6 bases from V and 5 bases from J; bases unmatched to any gene: 10. This chain's CDR3 is CASSGPGTADNSPLHF. In DNA form, the CDR3 reads TGTGCCAGCTCCGGCCCTGGGACAGCTGATAATTCACCCCTCCACTTT.

This clonotype was counted a few times. This chain joins TRBV15 and TRBJ1-2; 7 bases line up with TRBD1. The CDR3 runs 13 residues. The germline gives CDR1 LNHNV, CDR2 YYDKDF (reference sequence). V was clipped by 4 bases and J by 8 bases; unmatched bases: 7. The CDR3 coding sequence is TGTGCCACCAGCACAGGGGGGGGAGGAGGCTACACCTTC. It codes for CATSTGGGGGYTF.

A note on this clonotype: A read error may produce the germline difference seen at one junction end. This chain links TRBV7-2 with TRBJ2-1, with TRBD2 matching over 9 bases. The CDR3 has 14 residues. The germline gives CDR1 SGHTA, CDR2 FQGNSA. The CDR3 sequence: CASRLAGADNEQFF. CDR3 nucleotide sequence: TGTGCCAGCAGGTTAGCGGGGGCAGACAATGAGCAGTTCTTC.

This clonotype was observed a few times. V is TRBV20-1 and J is TRBJ1-4; D uncertain. Trimming took 8 bases from V and 5 from J, leaving 18 bases between them. The CDR3 runs 14 residues. CDR1 and CDR2 from the germline V gene are DFQATT and SNEGSKA (reference sequence). The CDR3 here is CSPHGVRANEKLFF. The CDR3 DNA reads TGCAGTCCTCATGGGGTACGGGCAAATGAAAAACTGTTTTTT.

The chain has TRBV12-3 or TRBV12-4 and TRBJ1-5; D not resolved. The germline V and J ends were trimmed by 0 bases and 5 bases, with 5 bases remaining between them. CDR3 length equals 13 residues. The DNA for the CDR3 is TGTGCCAGCAGTTTAGCCCTGGATCAGCCCCAGCATTTT. This codes for CASSLALDQPQHF.

V is TRBV20-1 and J is TRBJ2-7, with TRBD2 matching over 11 bases. The germline gives CDR1 DFQATT, CDR2 SNEGSKA (reference sequence). The CDR3 has 14 residues. J was trimmed by 6 bases and V by 2 bases; bases with no gene match: 6. CDR3 in DNA: TGCAGTGCTAGAATTAGCGGGGGGGCTAGCGAGCAGTACGTC. Encoded protein: CSARISGGASEQYV.

This clonotype was seen a handful of times. The gene calls are TRBV12-3 or TRBV12-4 and TRBJ2-3; D not resolved. Trimming removed 10 bases at V and 2 bases at J, with 22 bases between. The CDR3 covers 16 residues. CDR3 DNA sequence: TGTGCCACCTCCTCGGCCTGGCAAATACCCACAGATACGCAGTATTTT. It yields the protein CATSSAWQIPTDTQYF.

This chain connects TRBV15 to TRBJ1-5; D perhaps matches TRBD1 (5 bases). The CDR3 consists of 17 residues. Germline CDR1 LNHNV, CDR2 YYDKDF (reference sequence). Trimming cost V 5 bases and J 1 base, with 18 bases left between them. The CDR3 sequence is CATSRQGGGQSNQPQHF. CDR3 in DNA: TGTGCCACCAGCCGCCAGGGTGGGGGTCAAAGCAATCAGCCCCAGCATTTT.

This clonotype was observed at least ten times. V usage is TRBV27 and J usage is TRBJ1-2; no definite D call. The CDR3 extends over 12 amino acids. Trimming pared 4 bases from V and 9 bases from J, leaving 12 bases between. Germline assignment: CDR1 MNHEY and CDR2 SMNVEV (reference sequence). The CDR3 DNA reads TGTGCCAGCAGTTCGGGTGGCAGGCGCTACACCTTC. Residues: CASSSGGRRYTF.